These 27 T cell receptor beta chains share one sample of origin, sequenced in a study of T cell repertoires in ileal Crohn's disease. Time point meaning: proximal margin of the surgical specimen (macroscopically non-inflamed). Clones were sequenced by immunoSEQ multiplex PCR, and TCRdb holds only the in-frame ones, with some missing. The sample has thousands of clones; around 80% are singletons. Sequenced material: ileal tissue. The receptors shown here come from an adult with Crohn's disease.

This clone was counted between two and nine times. The chain has TRBV27 and TRBJ2-7; TRBD2 aligns across 8 bases. This CDR3 is built from 16 residues. V lost 6 bases, J lost 3 bases, and 13 bases stayed unmatched. The germline gives CDR1 MNHEY, CDR2 SMNVEV (reference sequence). The CDR3 is CASRALRASGRYEQYF. In nucleotides, the CDR3 is TGTGCCAGCAGAGCGCTCCGGGCTAGCGGGCGCTACGAGCAGTACTTC.

The chain couples TRBV5-1 to TRBJ1-2, with 7 bases identical to TRBD1. The CDR3 loop spans 13 amino acids. CDR1 is SGHRS and CDR2 is YFSETQ in the germline V gene. V lost 3 bases, J lost 3 bases, and 2 bases stayed unmatched. The chain's CDR3 is CASSSGTDYGYTF. The CDR3 nucleotides read TGCGCCAGCAGCTCGGGGACAGACTATGGCTACACCTTC.

The chain combines TRBV18 with TRBJ2-2; D is possibly TRBD1 (5 bases). This CDR3 is built from 16 residues. V dropped 4 bases and J dropped 1 base, with 13 bases sitting between them. Germline V gene sequence: CDR1 KGHSH, CDR2 LQKENI. This chain's CDR3 is CASSRMDIRNTGELFF. CDR3 DNA: TGTGCCAGCTCACGAATGGACATAAGGAACACCGGGGAGCTGTTTTTT.

The chain couples TRBV4-2 to TRBJ2-1, with 10 bases identical to TRBD2. V lost 3 bases and J lost 5; bases outside the gene matches: 7. This CDR3 has 16 residues. Germline V gives CDR1 LGHNA, CDR2 YNFKEQ. The CDR3 spells CASSQPTSGPHNEQFF. As DNA, the CDR3 is TGTGCCAGCAGCCAGCCGACTAGCGGGCCCCACAATGAGCAGTTCTTC.

This rearrangement joins TRBV9 to TRBJ1-3; unclear D gene. Per the germline V gene, CDR1 is SGDLS and CDR2 is YYNGEE. CDR3 size: 14 residues. V lost 3 bases and J lost 4, with 11 bases in between. The CDR3 protein is CASSGYSAGNTIYF. The CDR3 DNA reads TGTGCCAGCAGCGGGTACAGCGCAGGAAACACCATATATTTT.

The gene calls are TRBV5-3 and TRBJ1-1; D not resolved. TRBV5-3 is an open reading frame, and its role is uncertain. V was shortened by 4 bases and J by 3 bases, with 10 bases between the two germline ends. This CDR3 is 13 amino acids long. The CDR3 DNA reads as TGTGCCAGAAGCCCCTGGGAATACACTGAAGCTTTCTTT. Encoded protein: CARSPWEYTEAFF.

The J gene is TRBJ2-3, the V gene TRBV5-1; weak D call: TRBD1 (6 bases). There are 16 residues in the CDR3. Trimming pared 0 bases from V and 1 base from J, leaving 12 bases between. Germline V lookup: CDR1 SGHRS, CDR2 YFSETQ. The CDR3 coding sequence is TGCGCCAGCAGCTTGGACGGGGCAGGGGGCACAGATACGCAGTATTTT. It specifies CASSLDGAGGTDTQYF.

This chain joins TRBV11-2 and TRBJ2-2; TRBD2 might be the D (6 bases). In germline, CDR1 is SGHAT, CDR2 FQNNGV. V was shortened by 1 base and J by 5 bases, with 14 bases between the two germline ends. The CDR3 runs to 16 residues. This CDR3 is CASSLGNWGRTGELFF. CDR3 DNA: TGTGCCAGCAGCTTAGGAAATTGGGGGAGGACCGGGGAGCTGTTTTTT.

This CDR3 is CAWSGVGEEETQYF. In DNA, the CDR3 is TGTGCCTGGAGCGGTGTAGGCGAGGAGGAGACCCAGTACTTC. The rearrangement joins TRBV30 to TRBJ2-5; D is uncertain. CDR3 length: 14 residues. The V end lost 3 bases, the J end lost 5 bases, and 16 bases lay between the germline ends. Germline values: CDR1 GTSNPN, CDR2 SVGIG (reference sequence).

The chain joins TRBV2 to TRBJ1-1; D remains ambiguous. V lost 7 bases, J lost 5 bases, and 14 bases lay in between. Per the germline V gene, CDR1 is SNHLY and CDR2 is FYNNEI. The CDR3 is 13 amino acids. The CDR3 protein is CASTLTAVTEAFF. The CDR3 bases are TGTGCCAGCACCCTAACGGCAGTTACTGAAGCTTTCTTT.

This chain joins TRBV19 and TRBJ2-2; 8 bases fit TRBD2. Germline lookup yields CDR1 LNHDA and CDR2 SQIVND (reference sequence). V shed 7 bases and J 6 bases; nucleotides not matched to a gene: 7. The CDR3 has 14 amino acids. CDR3 protein: CASKRERRSGELFF. CDR3 coding DNA: TGTGCCAGTAAGCGGGAGCGTCGCTCCGGGGAGCTGTTTTTT.

The chain combines TRBV2 with TRBJ1-1; the D is unclear. The CDR3 covers 13 residues. Germline CDR1 reads SNHLY; CDR2 reads FYNNEI. The V end was cut by 2 bases, the J end by 0 bases, with 4 bases between. The CDR3 DNA sequence: TGTGCCAGCAGTGAATTCATGAACACTGAAGCTTTCTTT. Translation: CASSEFMNTEAFF.

The chain employs TRBV4-1 and TRBJ2-1, with 8 positions matching TRBD2. The J segment lost 7 bases and the V segment lost 0 bases, leaving 14 bases of the junction unmatched. Germline CDR1 and CDR2: MGHRA and YSYEKL. CDR3 length: 18 residues. In nucleotides, the CDR3 is TGCGCCAGCAGCCAAGAATCGGTAACAGCGGGGGTACTAAATGAGCAGTTCTTC. Protein sequence: CASSQESVTAGVLNEQFF.

J is TRBJ2-1 and V is TRBV30; D gene ambiguous. The CDR3 runs to 11 residues. The germline V gene encodes CDR1 GTSNPN and CDR2 SVGIG (reference sequence). The V gene lost 6 bases and the J gene lost 3 bases, with 6 bases spanning the gap. The CDR3 DNA reads as TGTGCCTGTGACGGCTACAATGAGCAGTTCTTC. It encodes CACDGYNEQFF.

The CDR3 loop reads CASSLGSRSEAFF. As DNA, the CDR3 is TGTGCCAGCAGTTTAGGGTCCCGGTCTGAAGCTTTCTTT. The V call is TRBV28, the J call TRBJ1-1; D is ambiguous. The CDR3 is 13 amino acids. In germline, CDR1 is MDHEN, CDR2 SYDVKM. The V and J ends lost 2 bases and 6 bases respectively, with 10 bases between them.

The J gene is TRBJ2-2, the V gene TRBV6-4; either TRBD1 or TRBD2 may fit D (5 bases each). The germline V gene encodes CDR1 MRHNA and CDR2 SNTAGT. The CDR3 length is 15 residues. Trimming left V 0 bases short and J 1 base short, with 6 bases between. CDR3 DNA: TGTGCCAGCAGTGACTCGGGGGAGAACACCGGGGAGCTGTTTTTT. Its protein product is CASSDSGENTGELFF.

This clone was seen more than once but under ten times. This sequence joins TRBV10-3 and TRBJ2-7; 12 bases align to TRBD2. After removal of 6 bases from V and 6 bases from J, the junction contained 6 bases not matched to a gene. The germline V gene encodes CDR1 ENHRY and CDR2 SYGVKD. The CDR3 is made up of 14 amino acids. The CDR3 DNA is TGTGCCATCAGCTTGACTAGCGGGAGAAGCGAGCAGTACTTC. As protein: CAISLTSGRSEQYF.

This chain uses TRBV28 with TRBJ2-7; tentatively, D is TRBD2 (5 bases). This CDR3 has 16 residues. Germline CDR1 reads MDHEN; CDR2 reads SYDVKM. The ends were cut back, 5 bases at V and 0 bases at J, with 17 bases in the middle. DNA of the CDR3: TGTGCCAGCAGTACCGAGGGTGGAGGCCACTCCTACGAGCAGTACTTC. Translating gives CASSTEGGGHSYEQYF.

This clone was observed once. The chain links TRBV18 to TRBJ2-1; possible D gene TRBD2, 6 bases. CDR1 is KGHSH, CDR2 LQKENI, per germline. The CDR3 contains 14 residues. Trimming left V 6 bases short and J 8 bases short, with 17 bases between. CDR3 coding DNA: TGTGCCAGCTCTAGACTAGTTGGGGTGGATGAGCAGTTCTTC. Residues: CASSRLVGVDEQFF.

This clone was detected once. V usage is TRBV5-1 and J usage is TRBJ2-7; 8 bases agree with TRBD2. Per germline, CDR1 SGHRS and CDR2 YFSETQ. This CDR3 is 15 amino acids long. Trimming cost V 3 bases and J 2 bases; bases outside gene matches: 7. Written as DNA, the CDR3 is TGCGCCAGCAGCTCCCAACCGGGAGGGGCCTACGAGCAGTACTTC. This translates into CASSSQPGGAYEQYF.

The gene calls are TRBV25-1 and TRBJ1-5; no definite D call. In germline, CDR1 is MGHDK, CDR2 SYGVNS. The CDR3 has 12 amino acids. Trimming removed 3 bases from V and 5 bases from J, with 5 bases in between. CDR3 coding DNA: TGTGCCAGCAGTGACAGAGATCAGCCCCAGCATTTT. Amino acids: CASSDRDQPQHF.

The rearrangement joins TRBV4-2 to TRBJ2-5; 13 nucleotides line up with TRBD2. Germline loops: CDR1 LGHNA, CDR2 YNFKEQ. The junction had 6 bases not matched to a gene; V was cut back by 3 bases and J by 5 bases. The CDR3 has 16 residues. The CDR3 sequence: CASSQLLAGGRETQYF. Written as DNA, the CDR3 is TGTGCCAGCAGCCAGCTACTAGCGGGGGGGCGGGAGACCCAGTACTTC.

The chain has TRBV6-5 and TRBJ1-6; a possible D gene is TRBD1 (5 bases). The CDR3 is 16 residues long. Deletions cut 4 bases from V and 0 bases from J, with 10 bases between. Germline CDR1 reads MNHEY; CDR2 reads SVGAGI. CDR3 sequence: CASSFTGRSYNSPLHF. The CDR3 DNA is TGTGCCAGCAGTTTTACAGGCCGCTCCTATAATTCACCCCTCCACTTT.

The chain has TRBV6-5 and TRBJ1-1; 7 positions match TRBD1. Trimming removed 5 bases from V and 6 bases from J; junction bases left unmatched: 9. The CDR3 length is 14 residues. The V gene's germline CDR1 is MNHEY and CDR2 SVGAGI. CDR3 loop: CASSIDREIPEAFF. The CDR3 bases are TGTGCCAGCAGTATCGACAGGGAGATCCCTGAAGCTTTCTTT.

The chain uses TRBV10-1 and TRBJ2-3; a possible D gene is TRBD2 (5 bases). The CDR3 covers 14 residues. Trimming cost V 4 bases and J 5 bases, with 13 bases left between them. CDR1 WNHNN and CDR2 SYGVQD come from the germline V gene (reference sequence). In DNA, the CDR3 is TGCGCCAGCAGTGCTCCGACTACGTTAGATACGCAGTATTTT. This translates into CASSAPTTLDTQYF.

The J gene is TRBJ1-2, the V gene TRBV27; no clear D gene. The CDR3 runs to 14 residues. V was clipped by 6 bases and J by 3 bases, with 14 bases between them. CDR1 and CDR2 from the germline V gene are MNHEY and SMNVEV (reference sequence). The CDR3 here is CASRPRGTDYGYTF. For the CDR3, the DNA is TGTGCCAGCAGGCCGCGGGGTACGGACTATGGCTACACCTTC.

This clone was recorded only once. This specimen includes other DNA sequences encoding the same CDR3. The chain joins TRBV29-1 to TRBJ1-1, with D unresolved. The V end was cut by 6 bases, the J end by 0 bases, with 8 bases between. Germline V gives CDR1 SQVTM, CDR2 ANQGSEA. The CDR3 extends over 12 amino acids. The CDR3 DNA reads as TGCAGCGTCGGGAGGATGAACACTGAAGCTTTCTTT. Protein product: CSVGRMNTEAFF.